Listed below are T cell receptor beta chains from one sample, sequenced in a study of shared clonotypes between healthy human individuals. Libraries were prepared by immunoSEQ multiplex PCR; TCRdb keeps only in-frame clonotypes and omits some of them. Of under 1,900,000 clones in the sample, around 98.5% were seen once. The sequenced material came from naive CD4+ T cells sorted from blood. The receptors were sampled from a young man in good health. Each CDR3 is given with its conserved first and last residue. D genes are given only for firm matches. The size entry is marked missing in some rows and otherwise reads once, few, many or a size class.

abundance: NA; v_gene: TRBV7-3; d_gene: TRBD2; j_gene: TRBJ2-7; CDR3nt: TGTGCCAGCAGCTTCTCCGGGAGGGCCTACGAGCAGTACTTC; CDR3aa: CASSFSGRAYEQYF
abundance: few; v_gene: TRBV9; d_gene: NA; j_gene: TRBJ2-3; CDR3nt: TGTGCCAGCAGCGTAGGGTCAGATACGCAGTATTTT; CDR3aa: CASSVGSDTQYF
abundance: NA; v_gene: TRBV10-3; d_gene: NA; j_gene: TRBJ2-1; CDR3nt: TGTGCCATCAGTGAAAGGGGCGCGACAAATGAGCAGTTCTTC; CDR3aa: CAISERGATNEQFF
abundance: NA; v_gene: TRBV6-4; d_gene: TRBD1; j_gene: TRBJ1-1; CDR3nt: TGTGCCAGCAGTGAGTCTAACAGGGGGGAAGCTTTCTTT; CDR3aa: CASSESNRGEAFF
abundance: NA; v_gene: TRBV19; d_gene: NA; j_gene: TRBJ1-4; CDR3nt: TGTGCCAGTAGTCAGGGTCCGAGCCTGCGAGATGAAAAACTGTTTTTT; CDR3aa: CASSQGPSLRDEKLFF
abundance: NA; v_gene: TRBV15; d_gene: TRBD1; j_gene: TRBJ2-7; CDR3nt: TGTGCCACCAGCAGAGATCAGGGGACAGGGAGCTACGAGCAGTACTTC; CDR3aa: CATSRDQGTGSYEQYF
abundance: NA; v_gene: TRBV30; d_gene: NA; j_gene: TRBJ1-5; CDR3nt: TGTGCCTGGAGTCCGACAACCGGGATAAGGACCGATCAGCCCCAGCATTTT; CDR3aa: CAWSPTTGIRTDQPQHF
abundance: NA; v_gene: TRBV5-4; d_gene: TRBD2; j_gene: TRBJ2-5; CDR3nt: TGTGCCAGCAGTTCCCAGCGGGAGCGAGGAGAGACCCAGTACTTC; CDR3aa: CASSSQRERGETQYF
abundance: NA; v_gene: TRBV28; d_gene: NA; j_gene: TRBJ1-2; CDR3nt: TGTGCCAGCAGCCTGCCGGGACGGACAAACTATGGCTACACCTTC; CDR3aa: CASSLPGRTNYGYTF
abundance: NA; v_gene: TRBV5-3; d_gene: TRBD2; j_gene: TRBJ2-1; CDR3nt: TGTGCCAGAAGCTCGACTAGCGGGAGGGCCAGCAATGAGCAGTTCTTC; CDR3aa: CARSSTSGRASNEQFF
abundance: NA; v_gene: TRBV6-5; d_gene: NA; j_gene: TRBJ1-1; CDR3nt: TGTGCCAGCCTGAGGATAGGGAACACTGAAGCTTTCTTT; CDR3aa: CASLRIGNTEAFF
abundance: NA; v_gene: TRBV6-6; d_gene: NA; j_gene: TRBJ2-7; CDR3nt: TGTGCCAGCAGTTACCGGCAGGGTTACGAGCAGTACTTC; CDR3aa: CASSYRQGYEQYF
abundance: NA; v_gene: TRBV27; d_gene: NA; j_gene: TRBJ2-1; CDR3nt: TGTGCCAGCAGTTTATCCCCCCGACCCTACAATGAGCAGTTCTTC; CDR3aa: CASSLSPRPYNEQFF
abundance: NA; v_gene: TRBV28; d_gene: NA; j_gene: TRBJ1-2; CDR3nt: TGTGCCAGCAGTCCCTATATTGTGCCCCAACAAGGCTACACCTTC; CDR3aa: CASSPYIVPQQGYTF
abundance: NA; v_gene: TRBV9; d_gene: TRBD2; j_gene: TRBJ2-1; CDR3nt: TGTGCCAGCAGCGTAGCTAGCGGAGATTACAATGAGCAGTTCTTC; CDR3aa: CASSVASGDYNEQFF
abundance: NA; v_gene: TRBV7-2; d_gene: NA; j_gene: TRBJ2-1; CDR3nt: TGTGCCAGCAGCTTCTCGGGGAGACCGGGGGCGGGGGAGCAGTTCTTC; CDR3aa: CASSFSGRPGAGEQFF
abundance: NA; v_gene: TRBV27; d_gene: NA; j_gene: TRBJ2-3; CDR3nt: TGTGCCAGCAGTCGTTTCGGAAGAAGCACAGATACGCAGTATTTT; CDR3aa: CASSRFGRSTDTQYF
abundance: NA; v_gene: TRBV18; d_gene: NA; j_gene: TRBJ2-7; CDR3nt: TGTGCCAGCTCACCATCGGAGAGCGAGCAGTACTTC; CDR3aa: CASSPSESEQYF